This entry lists 7 T cell receptor beta chains sequenced from one sample in a study of technical replicates of blood from several donors. Measured with immunoSEQ multiplex PCR; TCRdb has only the in-frame clones, and not every one. The sample consists of approximately 85,000 clones, 94% of them appearing once. The specimen sequenced was T cells isolated from PBMCs. Source of these receptors: a human donor in good health.

This chain uses TRBV4-1 with TRBJ2-7; 9 bases fit TRBD2. From germline, CDR1 is MGHRA and CDR2 YSYEKL. Germline trimming cut 0 bases from V and 3 bases from J; bases unmatched to any gene: 9. The CDR3 consists of 17 residues. This chain's CDR3 is CASSQEFIAGDHYEQYF. The CDR3 DNA is TGCGCCAGCAGCCAAGAGTTCATAGCGGGGGACCACTACGAGCAGTACTTC.

The genes are TRBV27 and TRBJ2-7, with TRBD2 identical over 9 bases. With V trimmed by 6 bases and J by 4 bases, 10 bases remained unmatched. This CDR3 contains 15 residues. Germline CDR1 reads MNHEY; CDR2 reads SMNVEV (reference sequence). This chain's CDR3 is CASRPTLAGVYEQYF. In nucleotides, the CDR3 is TGTGCCAGCAGACCAACTTTAGCGGGAGTTTACGAGCAGTACTTC.

Only one count was recorded for this clone. The chain joins TRBV5-1 to TRBJ1-2, with a tentative D call TRBD1 (6 bases). The CDR3 is 16 amino acids. Germline-derived CDR1 and CDR2 are SGHRS and YFSETQ. With 3 bases removed from V and 0 bases from J, the gap between germline ends came to 15 bases. The CDR3 DNA reads TGCGCCAGCAGCTCGAACCCCAGGGGAGCTAACTATGGCTACACCTTC. This sequence encodes CASSSNPRGANYGYTF.

The chain is built from TRBV19 and TRBJ1-4, with D possibly matching TRBD1 (6 bases). V shed 5 bases and J shed 2 bases, with 15 bases lying between them. Germline loops: CDR1 LNHDA, CDR2 SQIVND (reference sequence). There are 16 residues in the CDR3. The CDR3 here is CASSANRAFTNEKLFF. DNA of the CDR3: TGTGCCAGTAGTGCAAACAGGGCCTTCACTAATGAAAAACTGTTTTTT.

The genes are TRBV5-6 and TRBJ1-5; the match to TRBD1 covers 9 bases. Germline CDR1 SGHDT, CDR2 YYEEEE. Trimming removed 0 bases from V and 6 bases from J; junction bases left unmatched: 10. The CDR3 length is 17 residues. The DNA for the CDR3 is TGTGCCAGCAGCTTGGGTGGCTTACAGGGGGCGATTCAGCCCCAGCATTTT. Residues: CASSLGGLQGAIQPQHF.

The chain uses TRBV6-1 and TRBJ2-5; TRBD1 agrees at 7 bases. Per the germline V gene, CDR1 is MNHNS and CDR2 is SASEGT. V shed 7 bases and J 2 bases; nucleotides not matched to a gene: 7. The CDR3 has 14 amino acids. CDR3 nucleotide sequence: TGTGCCAGCACCTTCAGGACAGGACAAGAGACCCAGTACTTC. Protein: CASTFRTGQETQYF.

The CDR3, as DNA: TGTGCCAGCAGTTTATTCCGGGACACTGAAGCTTTCTTT. It specifies CASSLFRDTEAFF. This rearrangement joins TRBV27 to TRBJ1-1, with no clear D. The V end was cut by 1 base, the J end by 3 bases, with 6 bases between. The CDR3 consists of 13 residues. CDR1 and CDR2 from the germline V gene are MNHEY and SMNVEV (reference sequence).